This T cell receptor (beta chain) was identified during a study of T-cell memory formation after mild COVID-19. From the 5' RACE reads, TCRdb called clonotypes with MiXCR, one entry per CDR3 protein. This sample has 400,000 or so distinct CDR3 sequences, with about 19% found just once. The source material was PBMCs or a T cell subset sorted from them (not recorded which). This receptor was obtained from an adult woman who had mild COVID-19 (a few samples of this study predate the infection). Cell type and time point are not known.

CDR3 sequence reads: CSVALAGSEQYF. In DNA form, the CDR3 reads TGCAGCGTTGCCCTAGCGGGGAGCGAGCAGTACTTC. The chain recombines TRBV29-1 with TRBJ2-7; TRBD2 agrees at 9 bases. Unmatched junction bases numbered 4, after V lost 4 bases and J lost 6 bases. Germline CDR1 and CDR2: SQVTM and ANQGSEA. The CDR3 sequence is 12 residues long.